The present T cell receptor beta chain was sequenced within a study of T cell responses to AZD1222 COVID-19 vaccine. About the study: Analyses pooled second doses at about 4 or about 12 weeks.

V dropped 7 bases and J dropped 9 bases, with 18 bases sitting between them. The CDR3 loop spans 13 amino acids. CDR1 is MNHEY, CDR2 SVGEGT, per germline. On this clone itself: The antigen remains undetermined.

Study-level results: Vaccination with two AZD1222 doses was followed by a rise in Spike-specific TCR breadth and depth. Seropositive AZD1222 recipients at baseline numbered only five or six. Nearly half of spike-specific TCRs reportedly go after variant regions that carry no mutations.

Using immunoSEQ multiplex PCR, the repertoire was profiled, and TCRdb retains in-frame clones only, with some absent. The profile shows about 80,000 clones, approximately 86% of them singletons. Sequenced material: peripheral blood, taken on day 0 of AZD1222 vaccination. This sequence joins TRBV6-2 or TRBV6-3 and TRBJ2-5; D uncertain. The sequence derives from an adult in good health. CDR3 coding DNA: TGTGCCAGCACCCCCGGGCTCCCATGGCCCCAGTACTTC. It yields the protein CASTPGLPWPQYF.